One and the same sample provided the 28 T cell receptor beta chains below, sequenced in a study of chemoradiotherapy in HPV16-positive cancers. Repertoires were generated with immunoSEQ multiplex PCR, while TCRdb's copy carries only in-frame clones and drops some. Of around 13,000 clones in the sample, approximately 85% were seen once. The sequencing here drew on blood, taken from a patient who underwent chemoradiotherapy. These receptors were obtained from a human donor with HPV-associated anogenital cancer.

The V gene is TRBV11-2, the J gene TRBJ2-1; D perhaps matches TRBD1 (6 bases). Germline CDR1 SGHAT, CDR2 FQNNGV. Deletions cut 6 bases from V and 5 bases from J, with 14 bases between. The CDR3 runs 14 residues. The CDR3, as DNA: TGTGCCAGCAGACGCAATACAGGGAACAATGAGCAGTTCTTC. Its translation: CASRRNTGNNEQFF.

V usage is TRBV11-3 and J usage is TRBJ2-2; no reliable D call. CDR1 SGHNT and CDR2 YENEEA come from the germline V gene. The V and J ends lost 3 bases and 6 bases respectively, with 8 bases between them. This CDR3 contains 13 residues. CDR3 sequence (DNA): TGTGCCAGCAGCTTTTCACGCTCCGGGGAGCTGTTTTTT. Amino acids: CASSFSRSGELFF.

The V call is TRBV15, the J call TRBJ1-4; D is possibly TRBD1 (6 bases). Between the trimmed V and J ends, which lost 5 bases and 8 bases, there was a span of 21 bases. Per the germline V gene, CDR1 is LNHNV and CDR2 is YYDKDF (reference sequence). The CDR3 extends over 16 amino acids. Here the CDR3 DNA reads TGTGCCACCAGCCCCATCGGCGGGGGCGCAGGGGAAAAACTGTTTTTT. Protein: CATSPIGGGAGEKLFF.

This chain uses TRBV15 with TRBJ2-6; no clear D gene. Germline V gene sequence: CDR1 LNHNV, CDR2 YYDKDF (reference sequence). This CDR3 is 15 amino acids long. V was clipped by 6 bases and J by 2 bases, with 11 bases between them. The DNA for the CDR3 is TGTGCCACCAGGCCACAAAGCACTGGGGCCAACGTCCTGACTTTC. It translates to CATRPQSTGANVLTF.

The chain links TRBV7-2 to TRBJ2-7; 10 bases align to TRBD1. Germline V gene sequence: CDR1 SGHTA, CDR2 FQGNSA. The V segment lost 5 bases and the J segment 5 bases; nucleotides outside the gene matches: 12. The CDR3 sequence is 16 residues long. CDR3 DNA: TGTGCCAGCAGCCCTCGACAGGGGGCAATGGACAACGAGCAGTACTTC. This codes for CASSPRQGAMDNEQYF.

V is TRBV5-1 and J is TRBJ2-1; TRBD1 matches 8 bases. V was pared by 3 bases and J by 7 bases, with 3 bases of the junction left unmatched. Germline V gives CDR1 SGHRS, CDR2 YFSETQ. CDR3 length: 13 amino acids. CDR3 sequence: CASSSDRVNEQFF. The CDR3 region has the DNA TGCGCCAGCAGCTCGGACAGGGTTAATGAGCAGTTCTTC.

DNA of the CDR3: TGTGCCAGCTCACAGGGTTGGGATGGCTACACCTTC. It specifies CASSQGWDGYTF. This chain uses TRBV18 with TRBJ1-2; D ambiguous. The germline CDR1 and CDR2 sequences are KGHSH and LQKENI. Trimming shortened V by 4 bases and J by 6 bases, and 9 bases separated the two germline ends. This CDR3 contains 12 residues.

This chain joins TRBV5-1 and TRBJ1-1; D gene ambiguous. The germline V gene has CDR1 SGHRS and CDR2 YFSETQ. The CDR3 spans 13 residues. V was cut by 0 bases and J by 6 bases, with 9 bases left in between. The DNA of the CDR3 is TGCGCCAGCAGCTTGGATGGTAGGTCTGAAGCTTTCTTT. It yields the protein CASSLDGRSEAFF.

V usage is TRBV9 and J usage is TRBJ1-3, with TRBD1 matching over 9 bases. Germline CDR1 SGDLS, CDR2 YYNGEE. V shed 2 bases, J shed 0 bases, and the junction held 12 bases outside the gene matches. This CDR3 is 19 amino acids long. CDR3 sequence reads: CASSVRGQGETSSGNTIYF. The DNA of the CDR3 is TGTGCCAGCAGCGTGAGGGGACAGGGAGAAACCAGCTCTGGAAACACCATATATTTT.

This chain connects TRBV10-1 to TRBJ1-4, with D uncertain. The germline CDR1 and CDR2 sequences are WNHNN and SYGVQD (reference sequence). The CDR3 runs to 12 residues. Trimming cost V 3 bases and J 5 bases, with 4 bases left between them. The CDR3 coding sequence is TGCGCCAGCAGTGACCCAAATGAAAAACTGTTTTTT. This translates into CASSDPNEKLFF.

The chain combines TRBV6-1 with TRBJ1-2, with D unresolved. The CDR3 is 13 amino acids. Germline CDR1 MNHNS, CDR2 SASEGT. With 3 bases removed from V and 5 bases from J, the gap between germline ends came to 10 bases. CDR3 sequence: CASSDGGKYGYTF. The CDR3 bases are TGTGCCAGCAGTGACGGCGGGAAGTATGGCTACACCTTC.

CDR3 sequence: CAWSRTGGGRFSGNTIYF. The CDR3 coding sequence is TGTGCCTGGAGTCGGACCGGTGGAGGGCGATTCTCTGGAAACACCATATATTTT. This sequence joins TRBV30 and TRBJ1-3; D is unresolved. CDR3 length equals 18 residues. CDR1 is GTSNPN, CDR2 SVGIG, per germline (reference sequence). V was clipped by 2 bases and J by 0 bases, with 20 bases between them.

The chain carries TRBV7-9 and TRBJ2-2; no reliable D call. Germline CDR1 SEHNR, CDR2 FQNEAQ (reference sequence). The CDR3 is 14 amino acids. Trimming pared 5 bases from V and 6 bases from J, leaving 13 bases between. For the CDR3, the DNA is TGTGCCAGCAGCATTAATCGGGTCCCCGGGGAGCTGTTTTTT. It specifies CASSINRVPGELFF.

The chain couples TRBV7-9 to TRBJ1-4; the D is unclear. The CDR3 totals 15 residues. CDR1 is SEHNR and CDR2 is FQNEAQ in the germline V gene (reference sequence). Trimming took 6 bases from V and 1 from J, leaving 12 bases between them. CDR3 coding DNA: TGTGCCAGCAGGCGAGGATCAGTAACTAATGAAAAACTGTTTTTT. It specifies CASRRGSVTNEKLFF.

This chain uses TRBV5-4 with TRBJ1-1; perhaps TRBD1 as D (5 bases). Germline V lookup: CDR1 SGHNT, CDR2 YYREEE (reference sequence). The V gene lost 0 bases and the J gene lost 8 bases, with 17 bases spanning the gap. This CDR3 has 15 residues. In nucleotides, the CDR3 is TGTGCCAGCAGCTTGGGGGGCACCTTGTATGGCGAAGCTTTCTTT. It codes for CASSLGGTLYGEAFF.

The chain has TRBV7-9 and TRBJ2-3; no firm D call. The V end lost 5 bases, the J end lost 2 bases, and 8 bases lay between the germline ends. This CDR3 is built from 13 residues. Germline V CDR1 and CDR2: SEHNR, FQNEAQ (reference sequence). The CDR3 bases are TGTGCCAGCAGCCTCTCCCACACAGATACGCAGTATTTT. Protein: CASSLSHTDTQYF.

The chain combines TRBV5-4 with TRBJ1-2, with a possible D match to TRBD1 (5 bases). Trimming removed 4 bases at V and 7 bases at J, with 20 bases between. CDR3 length: 15 residues. CDR1 is SGHNT, CDR2 YYREEE, per germline (reference sequence). CDR3 sequence: CASSPGRVKSSGYTF. The DNA for the CDR3 is TGTGCCAGCAGCCCGGGACGGGTAAAAAGCTCTGGCTACACCTTC.

The V call is TRBV5-1, the J call TRBJ2-1; D may be TRBD1 (6 bases). This CDR3 has 15 residues. Per the germline V gene, CDR1 is SGHRS and CDR2 is YFSETQ. V shed 3 bases and J shed 5 bases, with 15 bases lying between them. Here the CDR3 reads CASSSGPTGNNEQFF. CDR3 DNA: TGCGCCAGCAGCTCGGGGCCCACAGGGAACAATGAGCAGTTCTTC.

The V and J genes are TRBV7-3 and TRBJ2-3; D is uncertain. V was trimmed by 1 base and J by 6 bases, leaving 5 bases between them. The CDR3 covers 12 residues. CDR1 SGHTA and CDR2 FQGTGA come from the germline V gene. CDR3 loop: CASSLSGDTQYF. In DNA, the CDR3 is TGTGCCAGCAGCTTAAGTGGGGATACGCAGTATTTT.

This clone was counted a few times. The chain has TRBV5-1 and TRBJ1-3; the D is unclear. Trimming cost V 1 base and J 0 bases, with 17 bases left between them. CDR3 length: 18 residues. In germline, CDR1 is SGHRS, CDR2 YFSETQ. The CDR3 sequence is CASSLRPTYDPSGNTIYF. The CDR3 DNA follows: TGCGCCAGCAGCTTGCGTCCCACTTACGACCCCTCTGGAAACACCATATATTTT. Complete variable domain (other parts from reference TRBV5-1 and TRBJ1-3): KAGVTQTPRYLIKTRGQQVTLSCSPISGHRSVSWYQQTPGQGLQFLFEYFSETQRNKGNFPGRFSGRQFSNSRSEMNVSTLELGDSALYLCASSLRPTYDPSGNTIYFGEGSWLTVV.

This rearrangement joins TRBV5-1 to TRBJ2-2; 8 bases fit TRBD1. The CDR3 covers 13 residues. J lost 9 bases, V lost 4 bases, and 5 bases had no gene match. CDR1 SGHRS and CDR2 YFSETQ come from the germline V gene. CDR3 in DNA: TGCGCCAGCAGCCTGGGGACAGGCTGGGAGCTGTTTTTT. Its translation is CASSLGTGWELFF.

V gene TRBV6-5 combines with J gene TRBJ1-1, with D uncertain. V was trimmed by 0 bases and J by 4 bases, leaving 6 bases between them. Germline values: CDR1 MNHEY, CDR2 SVGAGI. The CDR3 contains 13 residues. The CDR3 loop is CASSYSEATEAFF. Here the CDR3 DNA reads TGTGCCAGCAGTTACTCGGAGGCCACTGAAGCTTTCTTT.

The rearrangement links TRBV15 to TRBJ2-3; 11 nucleotides agree with TRBD2. Germline V gene data show CDR1 as LNHNV and CDR2 as YYDKDF (reference sequence). This CDR3 comprises 15 residues. V shed 7 bases and J 5 bases; nucleotides not matched to a gene: 8. The CDR3 reads CATTALAGVGDTQYF. CDR3 coding DNA: TGTGCCACCACCGCACTAGCGGGGGTTGGAGATACGCAGTATTTT.

This clone was counted once. V gene TRBV20-1 combines with J gene TRBJ2-1, with TRBD1 matching over 8 bases. Germline V gives CDR1 DFQATT, CDR2 SNEGSKA (reference sequence). The ends lost 1 base at V and 12 bases at J; junction bases unmatched: 2. This CDR3 has 11 amino acids. The CDR3 DNA reads TGCAGTGCTAGAGCAGGGACAGGGCAGTTCTTC. It translates to CSARAGTGQFF.

The V gene is TRBV7-6, the J gene TRBJ2-5; D assignment may be TRBD1 or TRBD2 (5 bases each). Trimming shortened V by 5 bases and J by 4 bases, and 11 bases separated the two germline ends. The CDR3 loop spans 13 amino acids. Germline lookup yields CDR1 SGHVS and CDR2 FNYEAQ. CDR3 protein: CASSRSGTETQYF. The CDR3, as DNA: TGTGCCAGCAGCCGATCAGGGACAGAGACCCAGTACTTC.

V is TRBV5-1 and J is TRBJ2-5, with 8 bases aligning to TRBD1. Germline V gene lookup returns CDR1 SGHRS and CDR2 YFSETQ. CDR3 length equals 13 residues. The V segment lost 3 bases and the J segment 7 bases; nucleotides outside the gene matches: 5. CDR3 amino acids: CASSSDRAGTQYF. The CDR3 DNA sequence: TGCGCCAGCAGCTCGGACAGGGCCGGGACCCAGTACTTC.

This chain connects TRBV7-9 to TRBJ1-1; D not certain. The CDR3 has 14 amino acids. Per the germline V gene, CDR1 is SEHNR and CDR2 is FQNEAQ (reference sequence). V lost 4 bases and J 7 bases, leaving 16 bases between the germline ends. For the CDR3, the DNA is TGTGCCAGCAGCTCCCACCTAGACCTTAGTGAAGCTTTCTTT. Residues: CASSSHLDLSEAFF.

The chain is built from TRBV7-9 and TRBJ2-1; TRBD2 might be the D (5 bases). In germline, CDR1 is SEHNR, CDR2 FQNEAQ (reference sequence). Trimming removed 2 bases from V and 4 bases from J, with 12 bases in between. This CDR3 region has 15 residues. The CDR3 is CASSLSAGVYNEQFF. CDR3 DNA: TGTGCCAGCAGCTTATCGGCGGGTGTGTACAATGAGCAGTTCTTC.